The 6 T cell receptor beta chains below all came from one sample that was sequenced in a study of cytomegalovirus exposure and HLA in healthy donors. TCRdb's copy holds only in-frame clones and misses some; the assay was immunoSEQ multiplex PCR. The repertoire holds fewer than 350,000 clones, with 85% to 90% as singletons. Sequences were obtained from PBMCs. The receptors originated from a woman aged 18 to 35 in good health and CMV-seronegative.

V gene TRBV28 combines with J gene TRBJ1-3, with D tentatively TRBD1 (6 bases). The CDR3 contains 15 residues. Trimming stripped 6 bases from V and 4 bases from J, with 16 bases between. CDR1 and CDR2 from the germline V gene are MDHEN and SYDVKM. The DNA for the CDR3 is TGTGCCAGCAGACTTGACAGGATGAGAGGAAACACCATATATTTT. Translated: CASRLDRMRGNTIYF.

V is TRBV27 and J is TRBJ2-2; 9 positions agree with TRBD1. Looked up from germline, CDR1 is MNHEY and CDR2 is SMNVEV (reference sequence). With 4 bases clipped from V and 4 bases from J, the junction kept 4 bases outside the gene matches. The CDR3 spans 15 residues. The CDR3 nucleotides are TGTGCCAGCAGTTCACAGGGGGCGGTCACCGGGGAGCTGTTTTTT. Translated: CASSSQGAVTGELFF.

V gene TRBV19 combines with J gene TRBJ2-7; 7 nucleotides align to TRBD2. The ends lost 1 base at V and 6 bases at J; junction bases unmatched: 6. CDR3 length equals 14 residues. CDR1 and CDR2 from the germline V gene are LNHDA and SQIVND (reference sequence). CDR3 loop: CASSIGLASREQYF. CDR3 nucleotide sequence: TGTGCCAGTAGTATAGGACTAGCTTCGCGCGAGCAGTACTTC.

The rearrangement joins TRBV4-1 to TRBJ2-2, with TRBD2 matching over 10 bases. After removal of 0 bases from V and 7 bases from J, the junction contained 8 bases not matched to a gene. CDR1 is MGHRA and CDR2 is YSYEKL in the germline V gene. The CDR3 covers 17 residues. CDR3: CASSQDDGTSVFGELFF. CDR3 DNA sequence: TGCGCCAGCAGCCAAGATGACGGGACTAGCGTTTTCGGGGAGCTGTTTTTT.

The rearrangement uses TRBV19 and TRBJ2-7; 10 bases align to TRBD2. V gave up 4 bases and J gave up 4 bases; unmatched junction bases: 4. Germline-derived CDR1 and CDR2 are LNHDA and SQIVND (reference sequence). The CDR3 has 14 amino acids. CDR3 sequence (DNA): TGTGCCAGTAGTAGTAGGACTAGCGGTTACGAGCAGTACTTC. Translating gives CASSSRTSGYEQYF.

The genes are TRBV13 and TRBJ2-5; D gene uncertain. Germline assignment: CDR1 PRHDT and CDR2 FYEKMQ (reference sequence). V lost 4 bases and J lost 0, with 21 bases in between. The CDR3 consists of 18 residues. The CDR3 bases are TGTGCCAGCAGCTCCAACTACTCTCCCGAAGGAGACCAAGAGACCCAGTACTTC. Residues: CASSSNYSPEGDQETQYF. Looking up the rest from reference TRBV13 and TRBJ2-5 gives the full variable domain: AAGVIQSPRHLIKEKRETATLKCYPIPRHDTVYWYQQGPGQDPQFLISFYEKMQSDKGSIPDRFSAQQFSDYHSELNMSSLELGDSALYFCASSSNYSPEGDQETQYFGPGTRLLVL.